This T cell receptor (beta chain) was sequenced for a study of OX40 agonist ivuxolimab in advanced cancers. Study information: Ivuxolimab, which is an agonistic anti-OX40 (CD134) antibody, was administered to the patients. General study results and limits: The antigen specificity of the peripheral T cells (those that were expanded) was not determined. Blood T cells, both CD4+ and CD8+, expanded clonally by week 6 at 0.1 to 3.0 mg/kg.

The CDR3 contains 15 residues. After removal of 4 bases from V and 5 bases from J, the junction contained 7 bases not matched to a gene. Germline CDR1 is MNHEY and CDR2 is SMNVEV (reference sequence). Assay used: immunoSEQ multiplex PCR; TCRdb lists only in-frame clones, some missing. The sample holds 80,000 to 100,000 clones; 94% are singletons and the top ten take roughly 2.6%. Points on this clone: Its target is not known.

The sample consisted of CD4+ or CD8+ T cells sorted from blood, taken in a trial of the OX40 agonist ivuxolimab. The chain combines TRBV27 with TRBJ2-1; 8 nucleotides agree with TRBD2. This clonotype was sampled from an adult with an advanced solid tumor such as melanoma, head and neck, liver or kidney cancer. For the CDR3, the DNA is TGTGCCAGCAGTTCCCGGACTAGCCGAGACAATGAGCAGTTCTTC. Amino acid sequence: CASSSRTSRDNEQFF.